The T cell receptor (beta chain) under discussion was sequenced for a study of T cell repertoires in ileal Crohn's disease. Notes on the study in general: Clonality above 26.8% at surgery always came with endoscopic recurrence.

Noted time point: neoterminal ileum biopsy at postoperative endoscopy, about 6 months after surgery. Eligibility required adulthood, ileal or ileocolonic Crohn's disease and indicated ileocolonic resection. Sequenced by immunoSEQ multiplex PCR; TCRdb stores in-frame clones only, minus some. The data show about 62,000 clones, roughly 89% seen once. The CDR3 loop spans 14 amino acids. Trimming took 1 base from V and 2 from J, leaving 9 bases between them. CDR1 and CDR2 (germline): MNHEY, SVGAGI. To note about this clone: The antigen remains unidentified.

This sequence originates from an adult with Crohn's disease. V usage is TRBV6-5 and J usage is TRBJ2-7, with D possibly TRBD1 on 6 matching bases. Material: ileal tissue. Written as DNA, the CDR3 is TGTGCCAGCAGTTACTTGGACAGAGCCTACGAGCAGTACTTC. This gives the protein CASSYLDRAYEQYF.